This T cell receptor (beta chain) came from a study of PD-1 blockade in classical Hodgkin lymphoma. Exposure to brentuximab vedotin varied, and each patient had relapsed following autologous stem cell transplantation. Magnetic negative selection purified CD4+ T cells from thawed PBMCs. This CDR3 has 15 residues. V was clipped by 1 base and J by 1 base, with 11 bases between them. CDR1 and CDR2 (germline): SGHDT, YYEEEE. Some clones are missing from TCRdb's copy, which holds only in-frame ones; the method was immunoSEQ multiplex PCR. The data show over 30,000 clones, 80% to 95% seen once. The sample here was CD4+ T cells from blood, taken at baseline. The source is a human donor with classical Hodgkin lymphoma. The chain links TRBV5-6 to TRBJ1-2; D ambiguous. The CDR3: CASSLRAPGNYGYTF. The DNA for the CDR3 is TGTGCCAGCAGCTTGAGAGCGCCGGGTAACTATGGCTACACCTTC.